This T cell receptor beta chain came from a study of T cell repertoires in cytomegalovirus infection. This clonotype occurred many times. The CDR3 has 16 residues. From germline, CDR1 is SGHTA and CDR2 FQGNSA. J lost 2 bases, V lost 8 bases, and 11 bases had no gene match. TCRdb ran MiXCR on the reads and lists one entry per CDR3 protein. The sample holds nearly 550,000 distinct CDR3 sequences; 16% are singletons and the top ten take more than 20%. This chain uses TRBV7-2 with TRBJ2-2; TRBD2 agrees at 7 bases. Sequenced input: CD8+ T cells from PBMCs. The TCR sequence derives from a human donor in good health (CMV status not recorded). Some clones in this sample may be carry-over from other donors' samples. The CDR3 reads CASPAHPAGNTGELFF. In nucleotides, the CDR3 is TGTGCCAGCCCTGCCCACCCAGCGGGAAACACCGGGGAGCTGTTTTTT.